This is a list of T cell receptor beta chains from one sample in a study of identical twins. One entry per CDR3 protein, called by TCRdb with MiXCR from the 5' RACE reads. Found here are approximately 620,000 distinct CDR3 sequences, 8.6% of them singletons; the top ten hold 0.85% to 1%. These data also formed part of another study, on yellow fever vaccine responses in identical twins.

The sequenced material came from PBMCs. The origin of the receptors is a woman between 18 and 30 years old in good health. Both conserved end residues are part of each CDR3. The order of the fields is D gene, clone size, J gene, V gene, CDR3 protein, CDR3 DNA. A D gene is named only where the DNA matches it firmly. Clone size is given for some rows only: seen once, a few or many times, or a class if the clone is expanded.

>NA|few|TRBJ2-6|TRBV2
CASTGGPLHLGANVLTF
TGTGCCAGCACCGGAGGGCCCCTTCATTTGGGGGCCAACGTCCTGACTTTC
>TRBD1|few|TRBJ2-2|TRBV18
CASSPLSRGPNTGELFF
TGTGCCAGCTCACCGCTCTCCAGGGGGCCCAACACCGGGGAGCTGTTTTTT
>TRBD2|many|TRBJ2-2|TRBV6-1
CASSQESGGAGELFF
TGTGCCAGCAGTCAAGAGAGCGGGGGGGCCGGGGAGCTGTTTTTT
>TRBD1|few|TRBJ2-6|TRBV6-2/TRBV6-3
CASRGLGANVLTF
TGTGCCAGTAGGGGGCTTGGGGCCAACGTCCTGACTTTC
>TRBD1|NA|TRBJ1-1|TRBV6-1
CASCRKRTGSLNTEAFF
TGTGCCAGCTGTAGAAAAAGGACAGGGAGCCTGAACACTGAAGCTTTCTTT
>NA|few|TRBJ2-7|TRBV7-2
CATATRGSSYEQYF
TGTGCCACCGCTACAAGGGGAAGCTCCTACGAGCAGTACTTC
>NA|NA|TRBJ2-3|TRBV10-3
CAIRTGGTDTQYF
TGTGCCATCAGGACGGGGGGCACAGATACGCAGTATTTT
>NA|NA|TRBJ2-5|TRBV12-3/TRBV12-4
CASSLALGKETQYF
TGTGCCAGCAGTTTAGCGCTCGGAAAAGAGACCCAGTACTTC
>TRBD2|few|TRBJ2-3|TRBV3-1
CASSPWSAGGTDTQYF
TGTGCCAGCAGCCCATGGTCGGCGGGGGGTACAGATACGCAGTATTTT
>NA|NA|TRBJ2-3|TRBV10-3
CAISGGGTSERDTQYF
TGTGCCATCAGCGGCGGTGGGACTTCCGAGCGGGATACGCAGTATTTT
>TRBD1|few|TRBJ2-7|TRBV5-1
CASSLVSGGRYEQYF
TGCGCCAGCAGCTTGGTCTCAGGGGGCAGGTACGAGCAGTACTTC